The subject of this entry is one TCR beta chain. The antigen is not known. Sequencing used immunoSEQ multiplex PCR; TCRdb keeps in-frame clones, though not all of them. The sample includes 2 million to 2.5 million clones, approximately 93% seen only once; the top ten take 0.39%. The source of the sample is a study of shared clonotypes between healthy human individuals. General observations from the study: Donor scarcity curtailed the genetic and exposure-history diversity represented herein.

This TCR derives from a man younger than 35 in good health. Some clones in this sample may be carry-over from other donors' samples. Input material: naive CD4+ T cells from PBMCs. Subset noted: CD45RA+ positively selected.

In DNA form, the CDR3 reads TGCGCCAGCAGCTTTGAGGATAACACAGATACGCAGTATTTT. Translating it yields CASSFEDNTDTQYF. The chain links TRBV5-1 to TRBJ2-3; D gene uncertain. Germline V gene lookup returns CDR1 SGHRS and CDR2 YFSETQ. The CDR3 contains 14 residues. The V and J ends lost 2 bases and 2 bases respectively, with 9 bases between them.